The 2 T cell receptor beta chains below come from one sample, sequenced in a study of blood T cell repertoires in COVID-19. Measured with immunoSEQ multiplex PCR; TCRdb has only the in-frame clones, and not every one. The sample yields about 180,000 clones, roughly nine tenths seen once. The material sequenced was peripheral blood. These receptors were taken from a man aged 18 to 35 who had recovered from COVID-19.

This clone appeared a few times. This chain connects TRBV6-2 or TRBV6-3 to TRBJ2-1; 8 bases agree with TRBD1. This CDR3 comprises 18 residues. CDR1 is MNHEY, CDR2 SVGEGT, per germline. Trimming took 0 bases from V and 3 from J; bases not matched to a gene: 10. CDR3 in DNA: TGTGCCAGCAGTTACTCAACGGACAGGGCGTGGGGCTACAATGAGCAGTTCTTC. Translated: CASSYSTDRAWGYNEQFF.

CDR3 sequence (DNA): TGTGCCAGCAGAGAAGCGGGAGGTAGAGCCAAAAACATTCAGTACTTC. Encoded protein: CASREAGGRAKNIQYF. The rearrangement uses TRBV7-2 and TRBJ2-4; the match to TRBD2 covers 9 bases. The CDR3 consists of 16 residues. V shed 6 bases, J shed 0 bases, and the junction held 6 bases outside the gene matches. Germline V gives CDR1 SGHTA, CDR2 FQGNSA.